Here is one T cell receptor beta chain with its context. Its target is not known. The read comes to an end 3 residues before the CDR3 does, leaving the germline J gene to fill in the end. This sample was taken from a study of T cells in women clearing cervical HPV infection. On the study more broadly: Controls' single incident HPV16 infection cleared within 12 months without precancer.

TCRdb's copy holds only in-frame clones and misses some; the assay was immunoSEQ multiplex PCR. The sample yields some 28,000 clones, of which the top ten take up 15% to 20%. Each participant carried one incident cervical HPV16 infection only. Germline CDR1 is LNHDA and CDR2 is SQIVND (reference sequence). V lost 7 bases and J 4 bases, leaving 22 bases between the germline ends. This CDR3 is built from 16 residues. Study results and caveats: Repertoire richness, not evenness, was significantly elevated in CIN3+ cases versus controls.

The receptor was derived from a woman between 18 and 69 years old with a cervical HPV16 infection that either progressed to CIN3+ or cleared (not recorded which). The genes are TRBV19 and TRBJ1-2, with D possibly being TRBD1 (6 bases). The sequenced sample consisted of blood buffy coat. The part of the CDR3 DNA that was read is TGTGCCAGTATAGATGGACAGAGGGGCGGATTCTATGGC. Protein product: CASIDGQRGGFYG. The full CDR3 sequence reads CASIDGQRGGFYGYTF.